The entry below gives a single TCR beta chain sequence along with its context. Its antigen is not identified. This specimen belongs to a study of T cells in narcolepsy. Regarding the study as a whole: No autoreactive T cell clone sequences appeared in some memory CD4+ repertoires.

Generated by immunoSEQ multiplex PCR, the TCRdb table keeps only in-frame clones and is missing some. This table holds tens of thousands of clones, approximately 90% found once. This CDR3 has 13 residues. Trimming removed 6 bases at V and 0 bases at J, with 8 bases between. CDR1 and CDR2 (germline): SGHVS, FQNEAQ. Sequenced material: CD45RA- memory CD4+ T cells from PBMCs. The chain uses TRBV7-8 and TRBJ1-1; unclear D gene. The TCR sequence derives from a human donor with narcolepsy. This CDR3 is CASRSTLNTEAFF. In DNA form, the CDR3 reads TGTGCCAGCAGATCTACACTGAACACTGAAGCTTTCTTT.